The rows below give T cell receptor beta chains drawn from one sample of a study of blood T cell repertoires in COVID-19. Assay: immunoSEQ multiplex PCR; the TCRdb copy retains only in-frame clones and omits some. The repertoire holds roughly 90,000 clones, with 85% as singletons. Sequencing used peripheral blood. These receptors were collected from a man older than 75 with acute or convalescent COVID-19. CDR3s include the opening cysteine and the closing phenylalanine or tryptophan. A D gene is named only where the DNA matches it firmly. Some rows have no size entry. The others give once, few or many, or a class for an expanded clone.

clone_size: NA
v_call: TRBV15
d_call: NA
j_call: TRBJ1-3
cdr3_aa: CATSRDPVSGHSGNTIYF
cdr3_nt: TGTGCCACCAGCAGAGATCCTGTCTCAGGGCACTCTGGAAACACCATATATTTT

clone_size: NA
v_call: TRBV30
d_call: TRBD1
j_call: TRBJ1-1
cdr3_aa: CAWNPGQGGTEAFF
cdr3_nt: TGTGCCTGGAATCCGGGACAGGGTGGTACTGAAGCTTTCTTT

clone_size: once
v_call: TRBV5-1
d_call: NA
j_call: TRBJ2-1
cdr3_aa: CASSFDLASLSYNEQFF
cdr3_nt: TGCGCCAGCAGCTTTGACCTAGCGTCCCTGTCCTACAATGAGCAGTTCTTC

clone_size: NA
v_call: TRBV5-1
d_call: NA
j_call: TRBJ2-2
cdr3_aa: CACASGEGYTGELFF
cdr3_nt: TGCGCCTGCGCGTCGGGAGAGGGGTACACCGGGGAGCTGTTTTTT

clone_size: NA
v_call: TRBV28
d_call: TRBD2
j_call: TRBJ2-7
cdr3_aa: CASKSSGSYEQYF
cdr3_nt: TGTGCCAGTAAGTCTAGCGGGAGTTACGAGCAGTACTTC

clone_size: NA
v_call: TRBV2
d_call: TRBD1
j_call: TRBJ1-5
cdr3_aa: CASSVTGVGNQPQHF
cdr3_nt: TGTGCCAGCAGCGTGACAGGGGTAGGCAATCAGCCCCAGCATTTT

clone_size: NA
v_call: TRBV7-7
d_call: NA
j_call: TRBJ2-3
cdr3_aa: CASSRVGTDTQYF
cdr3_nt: TGTGCTAGCAGCCGCGTGGGCACAGATACGCAGTATTTT

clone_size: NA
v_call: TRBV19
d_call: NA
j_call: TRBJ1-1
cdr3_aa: CASSIFGGFDTEAFF
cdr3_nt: TGTGCCAGTAGTATCTTCGGGGGATTCGACACTGAAGCTTTCTTT

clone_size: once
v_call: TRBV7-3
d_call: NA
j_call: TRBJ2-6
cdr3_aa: CASSPTREGANVLTF
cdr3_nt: TGTGCCAGCAGCCCAACCAGGGAAGGGGCCAACGTCCTGACTTTC

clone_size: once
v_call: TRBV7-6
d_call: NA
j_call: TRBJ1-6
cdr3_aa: CASSSRDNSPLHF
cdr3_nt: TGTGCCAGCAGCTCCAGGGATAATTCACCCCTCCACTTT

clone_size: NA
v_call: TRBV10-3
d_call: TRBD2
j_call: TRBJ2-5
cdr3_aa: CAISGRTSGEQETQYF
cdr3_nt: TGTGCCATCAGTGGGAGGACTAGCGGAGAGCAAGAGACCCAGTACTTC

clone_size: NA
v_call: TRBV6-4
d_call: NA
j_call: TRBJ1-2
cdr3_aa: CASSRGDTNYGYTF
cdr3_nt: TGTGCCAGCAGTCGCGGGGATACTAACTATGGCTACACCTTC

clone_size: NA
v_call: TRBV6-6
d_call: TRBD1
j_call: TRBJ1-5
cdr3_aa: CASRDGQGTGGPQHF
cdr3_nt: TGTGCCAGCAGGGATGGACAGGGCACTGGAGGGCCCCAGCATTTT

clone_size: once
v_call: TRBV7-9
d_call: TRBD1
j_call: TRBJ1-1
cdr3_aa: CASSRGTGKNTEAFF
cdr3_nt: TGTGCCAGCAGTCGCGGGACAGGGAAGAACACTGAAGCTTTCTTT

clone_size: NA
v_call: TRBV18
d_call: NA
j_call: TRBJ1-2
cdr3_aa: CASSPPARGRGGYTF
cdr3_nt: TGTGCCAGCTCACCACCGGCCAGGGGCCGGGGTGGCTACACCTTC

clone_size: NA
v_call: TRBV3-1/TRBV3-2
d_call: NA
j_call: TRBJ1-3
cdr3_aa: CASSQDSRIGNTIYF
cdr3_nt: TGTGCCAGCAGCCAAGATTCGCGTATTGGAAACACCATATATTTT

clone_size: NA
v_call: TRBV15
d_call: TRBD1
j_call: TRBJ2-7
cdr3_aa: CATSRDSPYEQYF
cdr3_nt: TGTGCCACCAGCCGGGACAGCCCCTACGAGCAGTACTTC

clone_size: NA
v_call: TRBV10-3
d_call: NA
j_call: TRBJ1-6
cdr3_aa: CAIRAGTNSPLHF
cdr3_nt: TGTGCCATCAGGGCAGGGACAAATTCACCCCTCCACTTT

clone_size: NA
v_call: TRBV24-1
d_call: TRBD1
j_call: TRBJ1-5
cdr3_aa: CATSDRTGDNQPQHF
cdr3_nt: TGTGCCACCAGTGACCGGACAGGGGACAATCAGCCCCAGCATTTT

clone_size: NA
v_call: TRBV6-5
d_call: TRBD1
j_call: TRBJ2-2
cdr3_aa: CATLGQGNTGELFF
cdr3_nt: TGTGCCACGCTGGGACAGGGAAACACCGGGGAGCTGTTTTTT

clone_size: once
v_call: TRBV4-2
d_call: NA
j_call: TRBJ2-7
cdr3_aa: CASSQDLVATRPSYEQYF
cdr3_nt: TGTGCCAGCAGCCAAGATCTTGTAGCGACCAGGCCCTCCTACGAGCAGTACTTC

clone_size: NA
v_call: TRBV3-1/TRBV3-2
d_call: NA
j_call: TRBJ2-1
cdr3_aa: CASSQGQYNEQFF
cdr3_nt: TGTGCCAGCAGCCAAGGCCAGTACAATGAGCAGTTCTTC

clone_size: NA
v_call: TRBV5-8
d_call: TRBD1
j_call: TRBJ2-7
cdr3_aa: CASSPFWTGTSEQYF
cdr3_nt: TGTGCCAGCAGCCCGTTCTGGACAGGGACGAGCGAGCAGTACTTC

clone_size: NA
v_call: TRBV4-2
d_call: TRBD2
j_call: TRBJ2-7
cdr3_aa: CASSRAASGSYEQYF
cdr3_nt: TGTGCCAGCAGCCGGGCGGCTAGCGGGAGCTACGAGCAGTACTTC

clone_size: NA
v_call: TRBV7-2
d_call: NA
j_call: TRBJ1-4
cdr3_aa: CASSLNPGVANEKLFF
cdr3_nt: TGTGCCAGCAGCTTAAATCCAGGGGTTGCTAATGAAAAACTGTTTTTT

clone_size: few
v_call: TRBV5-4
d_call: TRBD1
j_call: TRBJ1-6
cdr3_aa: CASSLTGQRSYNSPLHF
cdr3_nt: TGTGCCAGCAGCCTGACAGGGCAGAGGTCCTATAATTCACCCCTCCACTTT

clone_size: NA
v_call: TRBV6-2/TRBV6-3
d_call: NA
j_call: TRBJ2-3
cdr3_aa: CASSYRRNTDTQYF
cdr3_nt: TGTGCCAGCAGTTACAGGCGGAACACAGATACGCAGTATTTT

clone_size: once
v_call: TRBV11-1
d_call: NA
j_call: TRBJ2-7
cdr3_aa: CASSHLGGYEQYF
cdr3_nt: TGTGCCAGCAGTCATCTAGGGGGCTACGAGCAGTACTTC

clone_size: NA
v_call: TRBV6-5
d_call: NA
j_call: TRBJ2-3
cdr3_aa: CATEGGSTDTQYF
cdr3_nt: TGTGCCACGGAGGGGGGGAGCACAGATACGCAGTATTTT

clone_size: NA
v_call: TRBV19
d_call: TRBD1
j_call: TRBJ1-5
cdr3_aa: CASSIRQGDHQPQHF
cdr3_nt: TGTGCCAGTAGTATTCGACAGGGGGACCATCAGCCCCAGCATTTT

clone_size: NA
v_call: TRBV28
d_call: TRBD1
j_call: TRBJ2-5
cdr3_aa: CASSSGQGRGQETQYF
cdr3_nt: TGTGCCAGCAGTTCCGGACAGGGTCGGGGCCAAGAGACCCAGTACTTC

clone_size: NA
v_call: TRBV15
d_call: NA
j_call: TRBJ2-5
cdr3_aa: CATSRDRQTQYF
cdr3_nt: TGTGCCACCAGCAGAGATCGTCAGACCCAGTACTTC

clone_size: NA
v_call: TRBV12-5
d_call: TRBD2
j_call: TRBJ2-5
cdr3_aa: CASGLARSTSGQETQYF
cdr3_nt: TGTGCTAGTGGTTTGGCCCGATCGACTAGCGGCCAAGAGACCCAGTACTTC

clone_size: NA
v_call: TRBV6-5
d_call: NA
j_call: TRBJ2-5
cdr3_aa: CASRVQGGQTQYF
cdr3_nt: TGTGCCAGCAGGGTACAGGGTGGCCAGACCCAGTACTTC

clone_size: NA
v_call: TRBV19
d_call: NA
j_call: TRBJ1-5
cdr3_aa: CASSIGRVLNQPQHF
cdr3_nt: TGTGCCAGTAGTATAGGTCGGGTTCTCAATCAGCCCCAGCATTTT

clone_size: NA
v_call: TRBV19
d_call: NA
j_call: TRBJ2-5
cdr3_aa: CASSVQGLQETQYF
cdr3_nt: TGTGCCAGTAGCGTACAGGGCCTCCAAGAGACCCAGTACTTC

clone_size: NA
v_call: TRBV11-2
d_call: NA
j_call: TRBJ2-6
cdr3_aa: CASSLAGAGANVLTF
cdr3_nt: TGTGCCAGCAGCTTAGCAGGGGCGGGGGCCAACGTCCTGACTTTC

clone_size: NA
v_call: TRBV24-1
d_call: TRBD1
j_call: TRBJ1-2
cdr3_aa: CATSDRTGGTSYGYTF
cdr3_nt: TGTGCCACCAGTGACCGGACAGGGGGGACGAGCTATGGCTACACCTTC

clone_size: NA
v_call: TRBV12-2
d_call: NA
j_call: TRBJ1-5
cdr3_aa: CASRLARGFGDSPQHF
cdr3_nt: TGTGCAAGTCGCTTAGCAAGGGGTTTTGGAGATTCGCCCCAGCATTTT

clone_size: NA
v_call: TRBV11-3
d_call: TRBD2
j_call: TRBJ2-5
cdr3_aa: CASSSTSGRGETQYF
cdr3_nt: TGTGCCAGCAGTTCGACTAGCGGGAGAGGAGAGACCCAGTACTTC

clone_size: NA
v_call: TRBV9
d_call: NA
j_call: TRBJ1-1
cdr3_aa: CASSVVGVGTEAFF
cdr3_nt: TGTGCCAGCAGCGTAGTCGGGGTCGGCACTGAAGCTTTCTTT

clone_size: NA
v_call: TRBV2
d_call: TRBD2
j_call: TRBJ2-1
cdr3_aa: CASSDSSGSEQFF
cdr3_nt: TGTGCCAGCAGTGACTCTAGCGGGAGTGAGCAGTTCTTC

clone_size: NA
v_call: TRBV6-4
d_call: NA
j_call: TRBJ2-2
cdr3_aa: CASKVQGTNTGELFF
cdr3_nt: TGTGCCAGCAAGGTTCAGGGAACGAACACCGGGGAGCTGTTTTTT

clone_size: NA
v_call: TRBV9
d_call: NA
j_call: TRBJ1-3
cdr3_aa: CASSPQTGPGGNTIYF
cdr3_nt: TGTGCCAGCAGCCCCCAGACAGGTCCGGGAGGAAACACCATATATTTT

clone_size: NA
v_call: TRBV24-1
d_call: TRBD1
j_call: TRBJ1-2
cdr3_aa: CATAGDRTFGGYTF
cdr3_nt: TGTGCCACGGCCGGGGACAGGACGTTCGGTGGCTACACCTTC